Below, 20 T cell receptor beta chains from the same sample are listed, as sequenced in a study of cytomegalovirus exposure and HLA in healthy donors. Profiling relied on immunoSEQ multiplex PCR, and the TCRdb table lists in-frame clones only, not all of them. The sample carries under 400,000 clones, approximately 85% recorded once. Input material: PBMCs. These receptors were taken from a man aged 30-40 years in good health and CMV-seronegative.

V is TRBV11-2 and J is TRBJ2-5; TRBD2 agrees at 8 bases. Trimming took 1 base from V and 4 from J; bases not matched to a gene: 2. Germline values: CDR1 SGHAT, CDR2 FQNNGV. The CDR3 loop spans 14 amino acids. The CDR3: CASSLAGGGETQYF. The CDR3 nucleotides are TGTGCCAGCAGCTTAGCGGGGGGGGGAGAGACCCAGTACTTC.

The chain employs TRBV4-2 and TRBJ1-5, with 8 bases matching TRBD1. The junction had 7 bases not matched to a gene; V was cut back by 0 bases and J by 6 bases. The CDR3 runs 16 residues. Germline V gene lookup returns CDR1 LGHNA and CDR2 YNFKEQ. The CDR3 region has the DNA TGTGCCAGCAGCCAAGAGTGGACAGGGATGGTTCAGCCCCAGCATTTT. Translating gives CASSQEWTGMVQPQHF.

J is TRBJ1-2 and V is TRBV7-9, with 8 bases lining up with TRBD1. V shed 0 bases and J 7 bases; nucleotides not matched to a gene: 13. Germline CDR1 is SEHNR and CDR2 is FQNEAQ (reference sequence). This CDR3 has 17 residues. The CDR3 nucleotides are TGTGCCAGCAGCTTAGCCGGTTCAGGGGGCGCCCAGGGTGGCTACACCTTC. It yields the protein CASSLAGSGGAQGGYTF.

The chain couples TRBV6-7 to TRBJ2-5; the match to TRBD2 covers 11 bases. TRBV6-7 is an ORF for which the function is uncertain. The CDR3 length is 16 residues. The J segment lost 1 base and the V segment lost 5 bases, leaving 6 bases of the junction unmatched. CDR3 sequence reads: CASSQGLAGLQETQYF. CDR3 sequence (DNA): TGTGCCAGCAGTCAAGGACTAGCGGGCCTCCAAGAGACCCAGTACTTC.

This chain connects TRBV30 to TRBJ1-6, with 7 nucleotides matching TRBD1. Germline assignment: CDR1 GTSNPN and CDR2 SVGIG (reference sequence). CDR3 length: 17 residues. V trimming: 5 bases; J trimming: 10 bases; junction bases outside the gene matches: 20. CDR3 sequence: CAWLLTVVDREGSPLHF. The CDR3 bases are TGTGCCTGGCTTCTGACTGTGGTAGACAGGGAAGGATCACCCCTCCACTTT. Looking up the rest from reference TRBV30 and TRBJ1-6 gives the full variable domain: SQTIHQWPATLVQPVGSPLSLECTVEGTSNPNLYWYRQAAGRGLQLLFYSVGIGQISSEVPQNLSASRPQDRQFILSSKKLLLSDSGFYLCAWLLTVVDREGSPLHFGNGTRLTVT.

CDR3 DNA sequence: TGCGCCAGCAGTGAGTCAACAGGGGGGACATCTTCTCGCGAGCAGTACTTC. This encodes CASSESTGGTSSREQYF. The V and J genes are TRBV10-2 and TRBJ2-7; 8 bases are shared with TRBD1. CDR1 is WSHSY, CDR2 SAAADI, per germline. This CDR3 is built from 17 residues. J gave up 6 bases and V 0 bases, and 13 bases lay outside the gene matches.

The rearrangement joins TRBV11-2 to TRBJ1-1; 10 bases fit TRBD1. The junction had 13 bases not matched to a gene; V was cut back by 5 bases and J by 1 base. The germline gives CDR1 SGHAT, CDR2 FQNNGV. The CDR3 extends over 18 amino acids. The CDR3 protein is CASSPFLPGQGRNTEAFF. In DNA form, the CDR3 reads TGTGCCAGCAGCCCCTTCCTTCCGGGACAGGGGAGGAACACTGAAGCTTTCTTT.

The rearrangement joins TRBV27 to TRBJ1-2; 9 bases match TRBD1. The CDR3 length is 17 residues. The V gene end was trimmed by 5 bases and the J gene end by 4 bases; junction bases not matched to a gene: 14. Germline V lookup: CDR1 MNHEY, CDR2 SMNVEV (reference sequence). CDR3 residues: CASSNTQGASAIYGYTF. For the CDR3, the DNA is TGTGCCAGCAGTAACACACAGGGGGCAAGCGCTATCTATGGCTACACCTTC.

In its sample, this clone was seen once. The V and J genes are TRBV6-1 and TRBJ1-6; 9 nucleotides align to TRBD1. Unmatched junction bases numbered 3, after V lost 3 bases and J lost 3 bases. Germline V gene sequence: CDR1 MNHNS, CDR2 SASEGT. The CDR3 extends over 16 amino acids. DNA for the CDR3: TGTGCCAGCAGTGACACGACAGGGGGCTATAATTCACCCCTCCACTTT. Translating gives CASSDTTGGYNSPLHF.

The gene calls are TRBV29-1 and TRBJ1-1; D is unclear. CDR1 and CDR2 (germline): SQVTM, ANQGSEA. Trimming took off 0 bases at V and 1 base at J, with 12 bases between the two ends. The CDR3 runs to 15 residues. The CDR3 sequence: CSVEDLQEGNTEAFF. In DNA form, the CDR3 reads TGCAGCGTTGAAGATCTTCAGGAGGGGAACACTGAAGCTTTCTTT.

This clone showed up just a few times. The CDR3 DNA follows: TGTGCCAGCAGTTCGGACAGGGGGACGAACACTGAAGCTTTCTTT. Its protein is CASSSDRGTNTEAFF. The V call is TRBV6-6, the J call TRBJ1-1, with 10 bases identical to TRBD1. The germline CDR1 and CDR2 sequences are MNHNY and SVGAGI (reference sequence). This CDR3 is 15 amino acids long. The V segment lost 4 bases and the J segment 1 base; nucleotides outside the gene matches: 3.

The chain has TRBV11-2 and TRBJ2-5, with 9 nucleotides matching TRBD1. Germline loops: CDR1 SGHAT, CDR2 FQNNGV. With 4 bases clipped from V and 2 bases from J, the junction kept 11 bases outside the gene matches. CDR3 length equals 17 residues. The CDR3 protein is CASSSRGQGTLQETQYF. CDR3 sequence (DNA): TGTGCCAGCAGCTCTAGAGGACAGGGGACTTTGCAAGAGACCCAGTACTTC.

The chain carries TRBV30 and TRBJ2-5; possibly TRBD1 for D (6 bases). V was pared by 2 bases and J by 5 bases, with 18 bases between. Per germline, CDR1 GTSNPN and CDR2 SVGIG (reference sequence). The CDR3 totals 15 residues. The CDR3 nucleotides read TGTGCCTGGAGTCGTTTGACAGGATCTGGGGAGACCCAGTACTTC. This encodes CAWSRLTGSGETQYF. The complete variable domain, with remaining parts taken from reference TRBV30 and TRBJ2-5, reads SQTIHQWPATLVQPVGSPLSLECTVEGTSNPNLYWYRQAAGRGLQLLFYSVGIGQISSEVPQNLSASRPQDRQFILSSKKLLLSDSGFYLCAWSRLTGSGETQYFGPGTRLLVL.

Of note for this clone: Other DNA sequences of this sample code for an identical CDR3. The chain has TRBV19 and TRBJ1-5, with TRBD1 matching 8 bases. The germline V gene encodes CDR1 LNHDA and CDR2 SQIVND (reference sequence). V gave up 3 bases and J gave up 6 bases; unmatched junction bases: 4. CDR3 length: 14 residues. Here the CDR3 reads CASSIRDRGQPQHF. In DNA, the CDR3 is TGTGCCAGTAGTATCCGAGACAGGGGTCAGCCCCAGCATTTT.

V gene TRBV5-1 combines with J gene TRBJ2-7; perhaps TRBD2 as D (9 bases). The CDR3 consists of 15 residues. Germline V gives CDR1 SGHRS, CDR2 YFSETQ. The V and J ends lost 4 bases and 7 bases respectively, with 21 bases between them. The CDR3 region is CASSPPGGGRVEQYF. CDR3 DNA: TGCGCCAGCAGCCCACCAGGGGGCGGGAGGGTAGAGCAGTACTTC.

The rearrangement uses TRBV5-1 and TRBJ1-4, with 10 bases matching TRBD1. Germline lookup yields CDR1 SGHRS and CDR2 YFSETQ. J lost 5 bases, V lost 4 bases, and 5 bases had no gene match. CDR3 length: 15 amino acids. CDR3 protein: CASSLRTGGNEKLFF. CDR3 DNA: TGCGCCAGCAGCCTACGGACAGGGGGGAATGAAAAACTGTTTTTT.

A word on this clone: Other DNA sequences in this specimen translate into the identical CDR3. This sequence joins TRBV10-3 and TRBJ2-3; TRBD2 agrees at 10 bases. The CDR3 loop spans 16 amino acids. Germline CDR1 is ENHRY and CDR2 is SYGVKD. Unmatched junction bases numbered 6, after V lost 2 bases and J lost 4 bases. The CDR3 DNA follows: TGTGCCATCAGTGAGACCAGCGGGGGGGCCCCAGATACGCAGTATTTT. Translating it yields CAISETSGGAPDTQYF.

V usage is TRBV5-1 and J usage is TRBJ1-2; D call uncertain. V was clipped by 0 bases and J by 0 bases, with 6 bases between them. The CDR3 is 14 amino acids. In germline, CDR1 is SGHRS, CDR2 YFSETQ. The CDR3 sequence is CASSLVEANYGYTF. The CDR3, as DNA: TGCGCCAGCAGCTTGGTAGAAGCTAACTATGGCTACACCTTC.

This chain links TRBV18 with TRBJ1-4; 12 nucleotides align to TRBD1. The ends lost 0 bases at V and 4 bases at J; junction bases unmatched: 9. This CDR3 is 19 amino acids long. Germline V CDR1 and CDR2: KGHSH, LQKENI. CDR3 DNA: TGTGCCAGCTCACCACCCGGGACAGGGGGCGTAAACCATAATGAAAAACTGTTTTTT. Protein: CASSPPGTGGVNHNEKLFF.

This chain connects TRBV21-1 to TRBJ1-2. TRBV21-1 is a recognized pseudogene. The CDR3 is 12 amino acids. The CDR3 coding sequence is TGTGCCAGCAGCAAAGGCGGGAGGGGCTACACCTTC. Its protein is CASSKGGRGYTF.